One TCR beta chain is described in this entry. Its antigen is as yet unknown. Clones were read by immunoSEQ multiplex PCR, and TCRdb kept only the in-frame ones, dropping some. The data contain some 72,000 clones, 90% to 96% of them singletons. This entry is derived from a study of cytomegalovirus exposure and HLA in healthy donors. The CDR3 consists of 13 residues. V lost 0 bases and J 14 bases, leaving 11 bases between the germline ends. The germline CDR1 and CDR2 sequences are LGHNA and YNFKEQ. General observations from the study: A subsequent analysis found that TCR clusters from the first cohort also tended to co-occur in the approximately 130 validation repertoires, with 90% to 95% of cluster scores above 0.

The specimen was PBMCs. This chain connects TRBV4-2 to TRBJ2-6; D unresolved. The sequence was obtained from a man younger than 30 in good health and CMV-seropositive. The CDR3 DNA follows: TGTGCCAGCAGCCAAGATCGTAGTAGCATCCTGACTTTC. Encoded protein: CASSQDRSSILTF.